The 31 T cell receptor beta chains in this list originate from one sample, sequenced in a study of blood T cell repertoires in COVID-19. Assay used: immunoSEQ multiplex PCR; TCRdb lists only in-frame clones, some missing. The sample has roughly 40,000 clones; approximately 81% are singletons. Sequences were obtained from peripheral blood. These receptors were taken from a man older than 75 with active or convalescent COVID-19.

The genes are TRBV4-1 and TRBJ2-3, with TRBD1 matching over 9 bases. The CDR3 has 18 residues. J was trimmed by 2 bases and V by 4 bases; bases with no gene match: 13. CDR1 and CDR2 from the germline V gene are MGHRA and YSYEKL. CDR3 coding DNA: TGCGCCAGCAGCCGGCAGGTCAGGACAGGGGTTTCCACAGATACGCAGTATTTT. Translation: CASSRQVRTGVSTDTQYF.

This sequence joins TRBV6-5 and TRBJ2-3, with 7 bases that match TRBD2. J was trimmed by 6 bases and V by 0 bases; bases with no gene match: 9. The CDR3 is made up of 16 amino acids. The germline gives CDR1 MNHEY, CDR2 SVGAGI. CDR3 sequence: CASSYSWRGSRDTQYF. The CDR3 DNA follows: TGTGCCAGCAGTTACTCTTGGCGGGGGTCCCGCGATACGCAGTATTTT.

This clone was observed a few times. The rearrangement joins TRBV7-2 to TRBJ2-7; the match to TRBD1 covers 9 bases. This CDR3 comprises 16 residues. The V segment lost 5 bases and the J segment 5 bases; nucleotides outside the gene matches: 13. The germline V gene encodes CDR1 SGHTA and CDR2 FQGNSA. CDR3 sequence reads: CASSQYTGTGTHEQYF. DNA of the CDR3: TGTGCCAGCAGCCAATATACCGGGACAGGGACCCACGAGCAGTACTTC.

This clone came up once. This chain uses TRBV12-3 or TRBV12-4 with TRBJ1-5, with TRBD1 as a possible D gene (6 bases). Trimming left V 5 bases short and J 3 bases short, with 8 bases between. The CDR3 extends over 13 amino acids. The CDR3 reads CASSRQANQPQHF. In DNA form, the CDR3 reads TGTGCCAGCAGTCGACAGGCCAATCAGCCCCAGCATTTT.

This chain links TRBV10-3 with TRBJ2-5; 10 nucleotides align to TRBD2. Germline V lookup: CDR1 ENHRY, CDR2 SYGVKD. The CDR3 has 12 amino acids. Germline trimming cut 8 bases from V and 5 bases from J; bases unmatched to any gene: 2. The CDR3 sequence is CAIRTSGETQYF. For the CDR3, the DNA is TGTGCCATCCGGACTAGCGGTGAGACCCAGTACTTC.

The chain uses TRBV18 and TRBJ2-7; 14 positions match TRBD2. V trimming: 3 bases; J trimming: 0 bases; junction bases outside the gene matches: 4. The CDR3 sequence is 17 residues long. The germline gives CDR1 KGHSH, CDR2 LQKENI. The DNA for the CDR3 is TGTGCCAGCTCACCGATGGGACTAGCGGGGGCCTCCTACGAGCAGTACTTC. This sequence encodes CASSPMGLAGASYEQYF. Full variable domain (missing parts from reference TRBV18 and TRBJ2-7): NAGVMQNPRHLVRRRGQEARLRCSPMKGHSHVYWYRQLPEEGLKFMVYLQKENIIDESGMPKERFSAEFPKEGPSILRIQQVVRGDSAAYFCASSPMGLAGASYEQYFGPGTRLTVT.

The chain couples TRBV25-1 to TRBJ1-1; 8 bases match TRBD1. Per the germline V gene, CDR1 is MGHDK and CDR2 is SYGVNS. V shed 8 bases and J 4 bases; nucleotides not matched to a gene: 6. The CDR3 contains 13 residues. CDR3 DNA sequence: TGTGCCAGCGTAGGCAGGGGGCTCACTGAAGCTTTCTTT. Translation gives CASVGRGLTEAFF. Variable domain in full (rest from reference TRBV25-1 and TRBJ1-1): EADIYQTPRYLVIGTGKKITLECSQTMGHDKMYWYQQDPGMELHLIHYSYGVNSTEKGDLSSESTVSRIRTEHFPLTLESARPSHTSQYLCASVGRGLTEAFFGQGTRLTVV.

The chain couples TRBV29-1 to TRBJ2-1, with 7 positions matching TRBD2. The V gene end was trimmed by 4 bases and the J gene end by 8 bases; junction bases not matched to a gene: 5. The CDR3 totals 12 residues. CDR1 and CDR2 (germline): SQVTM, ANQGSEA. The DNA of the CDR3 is TGCAGCGTTGTAGGACTAGGCGATGAGCAGTTCTTC. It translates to CSVVGLGDEQFF.

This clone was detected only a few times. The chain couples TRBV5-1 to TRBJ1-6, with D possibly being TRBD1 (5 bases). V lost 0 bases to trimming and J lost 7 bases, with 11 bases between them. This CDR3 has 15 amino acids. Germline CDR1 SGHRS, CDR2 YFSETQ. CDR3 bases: TGCGCCAGCAGCTTGGACGGAGGGGAAAATTCACCCCTCCACTTT. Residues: CASSLDGGENSPLHF.

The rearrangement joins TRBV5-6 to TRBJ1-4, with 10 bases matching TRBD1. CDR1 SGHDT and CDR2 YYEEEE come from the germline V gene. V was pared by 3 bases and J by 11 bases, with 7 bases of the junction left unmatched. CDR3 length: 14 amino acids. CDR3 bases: TGTGCCAGCAGCTCCCGGGACAGGGGTGGGAAACTGTTTTTT. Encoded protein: CASSSRDRGGKLFF.

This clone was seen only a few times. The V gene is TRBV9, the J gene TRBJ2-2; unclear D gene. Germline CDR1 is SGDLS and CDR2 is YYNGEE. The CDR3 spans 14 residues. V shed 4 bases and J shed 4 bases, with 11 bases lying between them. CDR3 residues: CASSIQLSTGELFF. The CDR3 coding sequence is TGTGCCAGCAGCATACAATTAAGCACCGGGGAGCTGTTTTTT. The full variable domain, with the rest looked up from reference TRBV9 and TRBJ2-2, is DSGVTQTPKHLITATGQRVTLRCSPRSGDLSVYWYQQSLDQGLQFLIQYYNGEERAKGNILERFSAQQFPDLHSELNLSSLELGDSALYFCASSIQLSTGELFFGEGSRLTVL.

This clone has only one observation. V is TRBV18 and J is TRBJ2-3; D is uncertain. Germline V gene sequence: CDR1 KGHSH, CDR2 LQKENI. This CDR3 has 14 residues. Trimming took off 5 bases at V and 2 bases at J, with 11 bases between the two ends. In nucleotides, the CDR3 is TGTGCCAGCTCAGCCGAACTACACACAGATACGCAGTATTTT. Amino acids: CASSAELHTDTQYF.

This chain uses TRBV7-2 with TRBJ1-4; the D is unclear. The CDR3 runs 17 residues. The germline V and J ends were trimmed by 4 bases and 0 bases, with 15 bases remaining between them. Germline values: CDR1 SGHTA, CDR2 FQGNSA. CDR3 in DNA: TGTGCCAGCAGCTCGGGATTACCCTTTGCAACTAATGAAAAACTGTTTTTT. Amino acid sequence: CASSSGLPFATNEKLFF.

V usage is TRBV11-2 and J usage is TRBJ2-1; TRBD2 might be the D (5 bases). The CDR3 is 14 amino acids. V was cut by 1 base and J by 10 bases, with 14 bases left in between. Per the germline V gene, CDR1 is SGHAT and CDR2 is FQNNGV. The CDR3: CASSLVSMSGEQFF. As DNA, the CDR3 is TGTGCCAGCAGCTTAGTTTCCATGTCGGGAGAGCAGTTCTTC.

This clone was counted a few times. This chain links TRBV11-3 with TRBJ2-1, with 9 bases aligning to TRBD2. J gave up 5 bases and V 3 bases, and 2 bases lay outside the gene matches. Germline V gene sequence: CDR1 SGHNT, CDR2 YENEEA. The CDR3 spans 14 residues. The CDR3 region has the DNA TGTGCCAGCAGCTTTAGCGGGGGCCACAATGAGCAGTTCTTC. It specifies CASSFSGGHNEQFF.

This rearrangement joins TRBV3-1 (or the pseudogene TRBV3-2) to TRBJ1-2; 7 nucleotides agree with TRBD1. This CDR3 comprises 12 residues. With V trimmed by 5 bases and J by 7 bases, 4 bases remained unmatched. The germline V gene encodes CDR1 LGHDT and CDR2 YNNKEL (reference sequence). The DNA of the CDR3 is TGTGCCAGCAGCATCCGACAGGGTGGCTACACCTTC. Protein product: CASSIRQGGYTF.

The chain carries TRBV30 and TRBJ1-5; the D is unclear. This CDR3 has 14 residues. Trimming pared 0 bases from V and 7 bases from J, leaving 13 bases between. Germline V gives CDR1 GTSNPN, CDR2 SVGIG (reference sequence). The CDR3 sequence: CAWSVKGARQPQHF. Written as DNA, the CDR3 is TGTGCCTGGAGTGTGAAGGGAGCAAGGCAGCCCCAGCATTTT.

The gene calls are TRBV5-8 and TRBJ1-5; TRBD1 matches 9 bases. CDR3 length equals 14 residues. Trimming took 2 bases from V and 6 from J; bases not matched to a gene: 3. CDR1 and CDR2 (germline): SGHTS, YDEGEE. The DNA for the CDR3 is TGTGCCAGCAGCTTAACAGGGGGCCCTCAGCCCCAGCATTTT. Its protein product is CASSLTGGPQPQHF.

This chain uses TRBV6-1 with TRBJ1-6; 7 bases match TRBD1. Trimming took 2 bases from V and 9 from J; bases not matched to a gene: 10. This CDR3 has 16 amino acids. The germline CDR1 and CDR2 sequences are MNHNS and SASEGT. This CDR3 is CASSERSGTETSPLHF. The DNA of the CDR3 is TGTGCCAGCAGTGAACGTAGTGGGACAGAGACTTCACCCCTCCACTTT.

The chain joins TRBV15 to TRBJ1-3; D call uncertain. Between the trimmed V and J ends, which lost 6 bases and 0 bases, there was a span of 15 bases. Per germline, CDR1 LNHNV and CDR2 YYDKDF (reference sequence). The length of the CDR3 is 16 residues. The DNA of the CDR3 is TGTGCCACCAGTCCTTTCCGACTGGACTCTGGAAACACCATATATTTT. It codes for CATSPFRLDSGNTIYF.

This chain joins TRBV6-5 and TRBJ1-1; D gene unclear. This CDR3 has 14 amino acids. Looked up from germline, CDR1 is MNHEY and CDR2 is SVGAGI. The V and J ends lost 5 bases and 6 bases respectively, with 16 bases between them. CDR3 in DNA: TGTGCCAGCAGTAGTCTCTCGGGTCCCGCTGAAGCTTTCTTT. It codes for CASSSLSGPAEAFF.

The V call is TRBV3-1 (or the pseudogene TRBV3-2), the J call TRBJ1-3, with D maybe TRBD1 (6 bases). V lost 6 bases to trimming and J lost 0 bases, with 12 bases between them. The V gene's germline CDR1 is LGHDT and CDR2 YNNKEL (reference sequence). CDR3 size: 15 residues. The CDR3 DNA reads TGTGCCAGCAGAAAAAACAGGGACTCTGGAAACACCATATATTTT. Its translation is CASRKNRDSGNTIYF.

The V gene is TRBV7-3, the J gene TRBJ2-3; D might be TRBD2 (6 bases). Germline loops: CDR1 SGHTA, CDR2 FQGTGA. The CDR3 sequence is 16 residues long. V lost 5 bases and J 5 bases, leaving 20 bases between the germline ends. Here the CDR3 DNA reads TGTGCCAGCAGCGTGGCGGGGAGACCCCCAGGAGATACGCAGTATTTT. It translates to CASSVAGRPPGDTQYF.

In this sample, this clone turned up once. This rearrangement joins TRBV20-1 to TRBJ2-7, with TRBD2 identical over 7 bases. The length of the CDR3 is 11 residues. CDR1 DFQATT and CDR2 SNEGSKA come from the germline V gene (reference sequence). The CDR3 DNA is TGCAGCGCCGGACTAGCCTACGAGCAGTACTTC. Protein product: CSAGLAYEQYF.

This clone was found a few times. This chain's CDR3 is CASSPTGLPEETNTGELFF. CDR3 in DNA: TGCGCCAGCAGCCCTACGGGACTCCCGGAGGAGACGAACACCGGGGAGCTGTTTTTT. This chain links TRBV4-3 with TRBJ2-2, with D maybe TRBD2 (6 bases). Germline V gene sequence: CDR1 LGHNA, CDR2 YSLEER. This CDR3 has 19 amino acids. The V and J ends lost 4 bases and 0 bases respectively, with 21 bases between them.

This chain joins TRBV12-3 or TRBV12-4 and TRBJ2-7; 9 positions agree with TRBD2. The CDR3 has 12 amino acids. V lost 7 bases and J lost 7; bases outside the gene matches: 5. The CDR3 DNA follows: TGTGCCAGCACCATAGCGGGAGTGGAGCAGTACTTC. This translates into CASTIAGVEQYF.

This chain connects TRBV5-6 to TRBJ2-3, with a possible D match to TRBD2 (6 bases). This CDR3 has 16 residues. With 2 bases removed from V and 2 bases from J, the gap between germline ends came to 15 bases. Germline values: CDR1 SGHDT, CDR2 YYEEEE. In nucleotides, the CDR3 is TGTGCCAGCAGCTTCAGGAGGGGCCGGATCACAGATACGCAGTATTTT. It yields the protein CASSFRRGRITDTQYF.

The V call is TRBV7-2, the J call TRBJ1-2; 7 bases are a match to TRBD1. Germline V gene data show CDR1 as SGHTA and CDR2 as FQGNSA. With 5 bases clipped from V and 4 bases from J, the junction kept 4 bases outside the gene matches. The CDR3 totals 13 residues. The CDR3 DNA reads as TGTGCCAGCAGCCGGACAGGCTCCTATGGCTACACCTTC. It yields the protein CASSRTGSYGYTF.

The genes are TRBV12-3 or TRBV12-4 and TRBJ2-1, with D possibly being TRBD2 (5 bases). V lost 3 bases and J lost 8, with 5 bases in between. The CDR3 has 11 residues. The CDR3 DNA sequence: TGTGCCAGCAGTTTCGGGGATGAGCAGTTCTTC. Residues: CASSFGDEQFF.

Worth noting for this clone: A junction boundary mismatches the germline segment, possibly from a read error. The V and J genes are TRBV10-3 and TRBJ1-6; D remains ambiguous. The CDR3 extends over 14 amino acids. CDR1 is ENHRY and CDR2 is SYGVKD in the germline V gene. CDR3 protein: CAISVELNNLPLHF. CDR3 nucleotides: TGTGCCATCAGTGTGGAGCTGAATAATTTACCCCTCCACTTT.

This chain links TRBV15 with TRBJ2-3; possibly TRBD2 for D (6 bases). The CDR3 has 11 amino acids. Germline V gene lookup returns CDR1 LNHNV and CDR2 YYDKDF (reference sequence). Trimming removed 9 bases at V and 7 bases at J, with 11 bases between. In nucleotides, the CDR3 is TGTGCCACAGGGACTGCTTATACGCAGTATTTT. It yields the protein CATGTAYTQYF.